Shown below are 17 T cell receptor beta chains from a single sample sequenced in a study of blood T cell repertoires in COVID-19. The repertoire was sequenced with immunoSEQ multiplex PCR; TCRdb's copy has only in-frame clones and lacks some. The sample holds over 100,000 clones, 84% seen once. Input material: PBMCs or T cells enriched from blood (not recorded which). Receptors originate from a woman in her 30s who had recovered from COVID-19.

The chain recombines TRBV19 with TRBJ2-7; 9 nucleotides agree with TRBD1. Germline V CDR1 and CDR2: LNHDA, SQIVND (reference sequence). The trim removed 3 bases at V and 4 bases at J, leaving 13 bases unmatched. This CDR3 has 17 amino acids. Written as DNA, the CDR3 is TGTGCCAGTAGTATTGTATCTCACGAGGACAGGGGTTACGAGCAGTACTTC. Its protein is CASSIVSHEDRGYEQYF.

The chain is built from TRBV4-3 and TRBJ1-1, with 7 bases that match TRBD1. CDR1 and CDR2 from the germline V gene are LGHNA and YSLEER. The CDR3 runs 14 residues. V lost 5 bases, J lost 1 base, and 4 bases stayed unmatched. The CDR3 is CASSGQAWNTEAFF. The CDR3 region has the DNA TGCGCCAGCAGCGGACAGGCGTGGAACACTGAAGCTTTCTTT.

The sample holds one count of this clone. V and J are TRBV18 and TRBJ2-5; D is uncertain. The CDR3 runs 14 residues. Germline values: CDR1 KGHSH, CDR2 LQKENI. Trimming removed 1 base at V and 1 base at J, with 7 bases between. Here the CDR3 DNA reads TGTGCCAGCTCACCACTGGCAGTCCAAGAGACCCAGTACTTC. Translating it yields CASSPLAVQETQYF.

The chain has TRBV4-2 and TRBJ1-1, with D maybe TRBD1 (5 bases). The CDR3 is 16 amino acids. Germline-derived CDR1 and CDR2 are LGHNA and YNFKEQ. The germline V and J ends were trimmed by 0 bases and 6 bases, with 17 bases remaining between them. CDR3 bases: TGTGCCAGCAGCCAAGATCGGGCAGGGTCGAGGCCTGAAGCTTTCTTT. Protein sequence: CASSQDRAGSRPEAFF.

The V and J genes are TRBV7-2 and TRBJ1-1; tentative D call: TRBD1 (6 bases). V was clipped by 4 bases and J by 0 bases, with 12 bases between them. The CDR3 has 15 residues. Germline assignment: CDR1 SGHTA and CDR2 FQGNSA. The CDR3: CASSSGGRVNTEAFF. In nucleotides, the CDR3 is TGTGCCAGCAGCTCGGGGGGGCGCGTGAACACTGAAGCTTTCTTT.

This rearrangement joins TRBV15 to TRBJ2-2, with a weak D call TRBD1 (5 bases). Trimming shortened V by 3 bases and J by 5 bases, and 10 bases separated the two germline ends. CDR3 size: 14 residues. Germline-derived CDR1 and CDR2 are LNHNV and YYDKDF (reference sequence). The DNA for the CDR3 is TGTGCCACCAGCAGGGAACAGGTGACCGGGGAGCTGTTTTTT. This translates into CATSREQVTGELFF. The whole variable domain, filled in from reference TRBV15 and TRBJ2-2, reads DAMVIQNPRYQVTQFGKPVTLSCSQTLNHNVMYWYQQKSSQAPKLLFHYYDKDFNNEADTPDNFQSRRPNTSFCFLDIRSPGLGDTAMYLCATSREQVTGELFFGEGSRLTVL.

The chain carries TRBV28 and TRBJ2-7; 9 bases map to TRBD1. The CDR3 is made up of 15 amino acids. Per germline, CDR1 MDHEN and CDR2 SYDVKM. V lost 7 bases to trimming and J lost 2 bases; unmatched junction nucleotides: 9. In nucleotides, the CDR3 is TGTGCCAGCAAAACCCCGGGGACAGGGACCTACGAGCAGTACTTC. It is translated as CASKTPGTGTYEQYF.

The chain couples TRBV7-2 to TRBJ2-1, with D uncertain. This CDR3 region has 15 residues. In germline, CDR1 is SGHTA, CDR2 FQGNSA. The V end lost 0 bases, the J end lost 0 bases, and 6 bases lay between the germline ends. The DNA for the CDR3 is TGTGCCAGCAGCTTAGCTAGGAGCTCCTACAATGAGCAGTTCTTC. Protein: CASSLARSSYNEQFF.

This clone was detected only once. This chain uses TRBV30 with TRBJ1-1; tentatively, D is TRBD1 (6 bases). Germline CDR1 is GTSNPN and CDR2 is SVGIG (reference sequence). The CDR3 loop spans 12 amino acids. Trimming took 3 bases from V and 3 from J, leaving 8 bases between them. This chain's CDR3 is CAWRAGDTEAFF. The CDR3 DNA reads TGTGCCTGGAGGGCAGGGGACACTGAAGCTTTCTTT. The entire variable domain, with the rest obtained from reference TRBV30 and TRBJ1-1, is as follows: SQTIHQWPATLVQPVGSPLSLECTVEGTSNPNLYWYRQAAGRGLQLLFYSVGIGQISSEVPQNLSASRPQDRQFILSSKKLLLSDSGFYLCAWRAGDTEAFFGQGTRLTVV.

The CDR3 sequence is CSVSSGLAGYEQYF. DNA for the CDR3: TGCAGCGTTTCCTCTGGACTAGCGGGATACGAGCAGTACTTC. The chain employs TRBV29-1 and TRBJ2-7, with 12 bases aligning to TRBD2. Germline V gives CDR1 SQVTM, CDR2 ANQGSEA. The CDR3 runs 14 residues. V shed 5 bases and J 4 bases; nucleotides not matched to a gene: 6.

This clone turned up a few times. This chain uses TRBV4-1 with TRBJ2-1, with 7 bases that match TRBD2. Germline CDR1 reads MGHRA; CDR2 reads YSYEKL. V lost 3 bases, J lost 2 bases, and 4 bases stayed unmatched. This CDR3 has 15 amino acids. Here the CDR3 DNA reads TGCGCCAGCAGCCATTCTAGCGGCACCTACAATGAGCAGTTCTTC. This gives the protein CASSHSSGTYNEQFF.

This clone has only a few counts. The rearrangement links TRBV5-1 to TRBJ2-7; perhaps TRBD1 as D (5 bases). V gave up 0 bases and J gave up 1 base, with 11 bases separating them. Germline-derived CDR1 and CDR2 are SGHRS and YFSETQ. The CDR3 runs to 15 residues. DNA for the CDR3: TGCGCCAGCAGCTTGGAGATGGGGCAATCCTACGAGCAGTACTTC. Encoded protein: CASSLEMGQSYEQYF.

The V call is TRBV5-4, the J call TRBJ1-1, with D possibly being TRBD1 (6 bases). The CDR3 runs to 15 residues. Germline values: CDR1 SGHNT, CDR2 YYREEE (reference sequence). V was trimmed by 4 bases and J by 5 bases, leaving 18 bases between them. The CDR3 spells CASSRDNPGGTEAFF. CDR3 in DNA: TGTGCCAGCAGCCGGGACAACCCGGGAGGGACTGAAGCTTTCTTT. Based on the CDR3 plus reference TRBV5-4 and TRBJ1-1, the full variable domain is ETGVTQSPTHLIKTRGQQVTLRCSSQSGHNTVSWYQQALGQGPQFIFQYYREEENGRGNFPPRFSGLQFPNYSSELNVNALELDDSALYLCASSRDNPGGTEAFFGQGTRLTVV.

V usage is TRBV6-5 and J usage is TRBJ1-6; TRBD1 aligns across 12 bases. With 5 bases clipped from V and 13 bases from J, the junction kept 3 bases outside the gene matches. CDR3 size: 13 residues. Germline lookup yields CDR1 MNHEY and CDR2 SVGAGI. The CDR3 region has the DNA TGTGCCAGCAGTCGGGACAGGGGGCCCCCCCTCCACTTT. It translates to CASSRDRGPPLHF.

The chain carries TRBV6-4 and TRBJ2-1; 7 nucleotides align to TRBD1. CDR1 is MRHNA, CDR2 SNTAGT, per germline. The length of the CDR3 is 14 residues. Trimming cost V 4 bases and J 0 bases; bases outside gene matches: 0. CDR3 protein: CASSGDSSYNEQFF. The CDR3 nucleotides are TGTGCCAGCAGTGGGGACAGCTCCTACAATGAGCAGTTCTTC.

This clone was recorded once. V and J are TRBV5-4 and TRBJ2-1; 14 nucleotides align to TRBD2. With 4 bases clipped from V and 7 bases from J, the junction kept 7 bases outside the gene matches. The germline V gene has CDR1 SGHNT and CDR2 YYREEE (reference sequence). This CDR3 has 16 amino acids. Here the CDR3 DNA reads TGTGCCAGCAGCCGTCTGACTAGCGGGAGGGGAAATGAGCAGTTCTTC. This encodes CASSRLTSGRGNEQFF. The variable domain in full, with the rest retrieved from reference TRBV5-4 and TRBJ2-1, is ETGVTQSPTHLIKTRGQQVTLRCSSQSGHNTVSWYQQALGQGPQFIFQYYREEENGRGNFPPRFSGLQFPNYSSELNVNALELDDSALYLCASSRLTSGRGNEQFFGPGTRLTVL.

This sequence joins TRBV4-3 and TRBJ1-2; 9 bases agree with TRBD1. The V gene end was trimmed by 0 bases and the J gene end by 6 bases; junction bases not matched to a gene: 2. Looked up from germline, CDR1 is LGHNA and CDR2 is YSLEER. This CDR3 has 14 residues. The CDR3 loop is CASSQDGTGNGYTF. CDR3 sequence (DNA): TGCGCCAGCAGCCAAGATGGGACAGGGAATGGCTACACCTTC.